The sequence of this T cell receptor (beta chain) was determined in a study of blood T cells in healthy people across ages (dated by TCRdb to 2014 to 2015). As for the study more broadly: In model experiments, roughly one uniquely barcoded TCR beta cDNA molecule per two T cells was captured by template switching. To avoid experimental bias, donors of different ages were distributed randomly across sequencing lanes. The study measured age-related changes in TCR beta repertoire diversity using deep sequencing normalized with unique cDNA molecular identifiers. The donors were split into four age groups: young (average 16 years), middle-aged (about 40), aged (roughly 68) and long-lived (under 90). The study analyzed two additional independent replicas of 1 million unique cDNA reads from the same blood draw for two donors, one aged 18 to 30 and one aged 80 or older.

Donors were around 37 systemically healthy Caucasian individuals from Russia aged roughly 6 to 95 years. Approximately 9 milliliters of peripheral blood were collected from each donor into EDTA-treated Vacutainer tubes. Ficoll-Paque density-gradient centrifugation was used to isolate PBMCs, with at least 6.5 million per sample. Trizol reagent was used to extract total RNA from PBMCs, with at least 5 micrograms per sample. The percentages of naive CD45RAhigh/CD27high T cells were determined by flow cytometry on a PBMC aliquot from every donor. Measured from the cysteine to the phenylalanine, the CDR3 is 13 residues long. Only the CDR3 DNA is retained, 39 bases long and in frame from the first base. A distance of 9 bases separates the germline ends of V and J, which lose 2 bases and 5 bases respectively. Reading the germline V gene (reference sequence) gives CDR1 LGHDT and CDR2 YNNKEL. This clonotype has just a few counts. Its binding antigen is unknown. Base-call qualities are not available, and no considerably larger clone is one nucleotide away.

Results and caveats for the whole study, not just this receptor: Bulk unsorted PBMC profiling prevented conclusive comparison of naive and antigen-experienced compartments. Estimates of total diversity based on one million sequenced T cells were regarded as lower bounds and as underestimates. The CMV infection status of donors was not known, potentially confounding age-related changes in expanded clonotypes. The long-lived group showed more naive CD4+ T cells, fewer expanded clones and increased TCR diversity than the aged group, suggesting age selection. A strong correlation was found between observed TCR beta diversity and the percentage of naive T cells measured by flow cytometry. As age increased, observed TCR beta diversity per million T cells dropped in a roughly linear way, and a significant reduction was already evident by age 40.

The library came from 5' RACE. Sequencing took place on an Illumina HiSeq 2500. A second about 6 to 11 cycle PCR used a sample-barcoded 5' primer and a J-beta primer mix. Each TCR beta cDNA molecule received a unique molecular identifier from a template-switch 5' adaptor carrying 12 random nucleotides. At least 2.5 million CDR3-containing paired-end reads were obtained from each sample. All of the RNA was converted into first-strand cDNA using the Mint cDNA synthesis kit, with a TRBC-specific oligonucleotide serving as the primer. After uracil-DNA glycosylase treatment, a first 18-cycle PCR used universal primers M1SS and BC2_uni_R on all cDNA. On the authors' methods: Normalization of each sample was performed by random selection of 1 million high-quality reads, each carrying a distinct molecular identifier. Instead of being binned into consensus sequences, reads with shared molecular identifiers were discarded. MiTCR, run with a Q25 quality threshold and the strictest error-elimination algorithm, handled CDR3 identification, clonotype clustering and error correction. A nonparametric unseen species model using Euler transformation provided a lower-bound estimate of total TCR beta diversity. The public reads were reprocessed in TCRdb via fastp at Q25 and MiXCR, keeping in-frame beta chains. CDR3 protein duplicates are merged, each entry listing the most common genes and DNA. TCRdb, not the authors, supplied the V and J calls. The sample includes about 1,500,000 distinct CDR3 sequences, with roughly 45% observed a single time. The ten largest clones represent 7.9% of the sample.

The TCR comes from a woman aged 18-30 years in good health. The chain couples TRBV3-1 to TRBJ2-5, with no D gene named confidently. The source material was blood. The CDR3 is CASSQPPLETQYF. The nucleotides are TGTGCCAGCAGCCAACCTCCACTGGAGACCCAGTACTTC.